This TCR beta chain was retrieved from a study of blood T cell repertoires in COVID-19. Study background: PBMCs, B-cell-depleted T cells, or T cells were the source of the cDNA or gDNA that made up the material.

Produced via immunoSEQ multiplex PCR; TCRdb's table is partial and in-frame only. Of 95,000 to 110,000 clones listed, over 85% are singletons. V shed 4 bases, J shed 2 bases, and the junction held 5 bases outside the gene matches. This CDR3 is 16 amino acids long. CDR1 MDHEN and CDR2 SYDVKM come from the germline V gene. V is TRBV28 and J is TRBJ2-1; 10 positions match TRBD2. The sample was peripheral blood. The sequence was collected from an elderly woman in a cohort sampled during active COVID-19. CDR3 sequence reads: CASSSPGTSAYNEQFF. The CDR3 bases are TGTGCCAGCAGTTCTCCCGGGACTAGCGCCTACAATGAGCAGTTCTTC. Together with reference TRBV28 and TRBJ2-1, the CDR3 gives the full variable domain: DVKVTQSSRYLVKRTGEKVFLECVQDMDHENMFWYRQDPGLGLRLIYFSYDVKMKEKGDIPEGYSVSREKKERFSLILESASTNQTSMYLCASSSPGTSAYNEQFFGPGTRLTVL.